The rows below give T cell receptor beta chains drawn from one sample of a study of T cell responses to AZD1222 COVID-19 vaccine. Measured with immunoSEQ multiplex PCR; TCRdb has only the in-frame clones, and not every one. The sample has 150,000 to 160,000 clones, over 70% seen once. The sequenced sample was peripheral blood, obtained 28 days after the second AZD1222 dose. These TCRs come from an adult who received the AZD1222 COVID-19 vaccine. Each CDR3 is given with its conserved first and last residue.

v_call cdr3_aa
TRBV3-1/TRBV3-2 CASSPRGHEQYF
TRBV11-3 CASSTHGNTEAFF
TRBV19 CASSRFKTGTQYF
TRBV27 CASSLSAGSYNSPLHF
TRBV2 CASSITRVRNTEAFF
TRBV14 CASSQRGTREVDEQFF
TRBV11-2 CASSLLQGGTEAFF
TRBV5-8 CASIIYPSWTGSVYEQYF
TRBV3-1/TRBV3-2 CASTPGGRSDTQYF
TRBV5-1 CASSYSGTGNEQYF
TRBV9 CASSFPATEQYF
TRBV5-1 CASSLSGSTYEQYF
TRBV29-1 CSALGTSGSTDTQYF
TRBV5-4 CASSGDSSRGEQFF
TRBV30 CAWSPTRELFF
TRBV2 CASSGLAGGTGEQFF
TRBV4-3 CASSPRGALSYNEQFF
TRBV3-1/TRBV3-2 CASSQASGLAGRGEQYF
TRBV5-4 CASSGALEGNTGELFF
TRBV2 CASMDNSGNTIYF
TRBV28 CASSGAGTSWALHF
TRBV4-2 CASSQTVGTASNQPQHF
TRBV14 CASSLLGPRETQYF
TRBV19 CASRHRGGPYEQYF
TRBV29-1 CSVGQGLAGEQFF
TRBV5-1 CASSQLGDEQFF
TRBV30 CAWADRVEAFF
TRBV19 CASSEDGSSSYNEQFF
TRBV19 CASRSRGNTGELFF
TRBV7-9 CASRRLGPVPGNTIYF
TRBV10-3 CATSPGGGNTIYF
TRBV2 CASRVFQGEQFF
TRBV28 CASNERRGVSNQPQHF
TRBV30 CAWSRMGGAGETQYF
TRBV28 CASSLFPASQKYNEQFF
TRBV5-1 CASSLLQGAAGNTIYF
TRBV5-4 CASSSVRTGDYGYTF
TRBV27 CASSARLGTGELFF
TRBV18 CASSPIPSFTGDSMNTEAFF
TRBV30 CAWSALRTGQVNSPLHF
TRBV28 CASRYLSQETQYF
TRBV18 CASSPVRAPGAEAKQYF
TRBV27 CASSARTGWTTNEKLFF
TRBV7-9 CASQMAGGAMYF
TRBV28 CASSLSGDTDTQYF
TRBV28 CASSIGAATNTEAFF
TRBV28 CASSPPDRIYEQYF
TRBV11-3 CASSFGGNNEQFF
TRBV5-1 CASSLVSGGSDTQYF
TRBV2 CASNLGQGNEQYF
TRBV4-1 CASSQGQGVTGELFF
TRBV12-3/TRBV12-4 CASSFEENYGYTF
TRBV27 CASSSANRRGLVSGNTIYF
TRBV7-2 CASSPGPSPNQPQHF
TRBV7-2 CASSLARDTGELFF
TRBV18 CASSPPKDEQFF
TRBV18 CASSFQGGSYEQYF
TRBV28 CASSFGPGSALRGYEQYF